This T cell receptor beta chain was retrieved from a study of blood T cell repertoires in COVID-19. Across the whole study: T cells, B-cell-depleted T cells, or PBMCs supplied cDNA or gDNA.

This clone has only one observation. As processed by the authors: By means of reference gene primer amplification, nucleated cell counts were estimated. Sequencing was performed with immunoSEQ multiplex PCR; in TCRdb, only in-frame clones are kept and a portion is missing. The V and J calls and clone size were taken over from that table, and D and trimming were inferred from the DNA. The table records about 160,000 clones, 90% of them present only once. Germline CDR1 is LNHDA and CDR2 is SQIVND (reference sequence). There are 12 residues in the CDR3. After removal of 7 bases from V and 5 bases from J, the junction contained 2 bases not matched to a gene.

Sequenced sample: peripheral blood. The sequence was collected from a man aged 55-75 years with active or convalescent COVID-19. This sequence joins TRBV19 and TRBJ1-5, with TRBD1 matching 7 bases. CDR3 region: CASTRGDQPQHF. Here the CDR3 DNA reads TGTGCCAGTACCAGGGGGGATCAGCCCCAGCATTTT.